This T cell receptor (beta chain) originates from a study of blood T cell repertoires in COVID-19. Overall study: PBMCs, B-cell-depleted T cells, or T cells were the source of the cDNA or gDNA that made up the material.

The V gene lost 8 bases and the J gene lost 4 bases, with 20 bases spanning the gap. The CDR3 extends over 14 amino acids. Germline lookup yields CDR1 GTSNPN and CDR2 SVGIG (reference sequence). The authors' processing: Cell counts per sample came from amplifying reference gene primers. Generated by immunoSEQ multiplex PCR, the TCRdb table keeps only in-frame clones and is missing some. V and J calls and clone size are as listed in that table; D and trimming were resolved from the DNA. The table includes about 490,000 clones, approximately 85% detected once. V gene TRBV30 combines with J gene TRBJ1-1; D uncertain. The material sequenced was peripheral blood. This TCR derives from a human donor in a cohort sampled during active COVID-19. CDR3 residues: CAKQAARASTEAFF. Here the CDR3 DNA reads TGTGCCAAACAAGCGGCACGGGCGAGCACTGAAGCTTTCTTT.